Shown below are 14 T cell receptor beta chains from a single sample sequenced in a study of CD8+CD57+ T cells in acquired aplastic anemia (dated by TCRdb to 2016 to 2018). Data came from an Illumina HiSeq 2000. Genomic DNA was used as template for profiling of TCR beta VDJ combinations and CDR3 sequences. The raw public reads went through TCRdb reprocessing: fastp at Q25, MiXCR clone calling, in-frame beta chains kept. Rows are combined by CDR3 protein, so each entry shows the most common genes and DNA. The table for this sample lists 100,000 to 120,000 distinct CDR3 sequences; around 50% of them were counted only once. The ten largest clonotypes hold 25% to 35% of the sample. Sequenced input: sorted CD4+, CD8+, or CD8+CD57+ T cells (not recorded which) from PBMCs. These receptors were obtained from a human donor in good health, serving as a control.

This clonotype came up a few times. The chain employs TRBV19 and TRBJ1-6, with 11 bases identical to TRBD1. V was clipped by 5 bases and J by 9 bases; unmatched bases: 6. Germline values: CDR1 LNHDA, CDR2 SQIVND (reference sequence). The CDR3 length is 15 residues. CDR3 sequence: CASSAGQGVGSPLHF. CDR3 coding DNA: TGTGCCAGTAGTGCGGGACAGGGGGTCGGTTCACCCCTCCACTTT.

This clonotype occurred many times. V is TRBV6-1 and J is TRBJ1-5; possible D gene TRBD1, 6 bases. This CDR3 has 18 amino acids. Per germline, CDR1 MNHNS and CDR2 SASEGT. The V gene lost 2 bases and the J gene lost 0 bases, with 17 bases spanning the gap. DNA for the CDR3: TGTGCCAGCAGTGAACTTGGGGGCTTCGGTGGTAGCAATCAGCCCCAGCATTTT. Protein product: CASSELGGFGGSNQPQHF.

The CDR3 here is CSVETPNYGYTF. The CDR3 nucleotides are TGCAGCGTCGAGACACCTAACTATGGCTACACCTTC. The rearrangement uses TRBV29-1 and TRBJ1-2, with no clear D. The CDR3 extends over 12 amino acids. V was clipped by 6 bases and J by 0 bases, with 8 bases between them. Germline V gene data show CDR1 as SQVTM and CDR2 as ANQGSEA.

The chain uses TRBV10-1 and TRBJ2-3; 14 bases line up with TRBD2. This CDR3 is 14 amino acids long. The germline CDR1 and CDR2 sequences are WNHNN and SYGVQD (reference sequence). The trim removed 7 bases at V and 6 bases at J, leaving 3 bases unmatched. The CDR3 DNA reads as TGCGCCAGCATGACTAGCGGGGGGGCCGATACGCAGTATTTT. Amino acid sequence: CASMTSGGADTQYF.

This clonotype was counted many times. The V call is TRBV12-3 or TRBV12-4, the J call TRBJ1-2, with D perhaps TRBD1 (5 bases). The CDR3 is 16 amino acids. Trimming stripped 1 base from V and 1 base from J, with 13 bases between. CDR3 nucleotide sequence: TGTGCCAGCAGTTTAGGAGAGACGGGGCTTAACTATGGCTACACCTTC. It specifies CASSLGETGLNYGYTF.

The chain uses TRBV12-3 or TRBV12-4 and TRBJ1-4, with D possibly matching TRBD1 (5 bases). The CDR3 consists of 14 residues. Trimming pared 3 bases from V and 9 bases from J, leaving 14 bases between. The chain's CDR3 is CASSLEGFEQKLFF. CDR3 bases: TGTGCCAGCAGTTTGGAGGGGTTTGAGCAAAAACTGTTTTTT.

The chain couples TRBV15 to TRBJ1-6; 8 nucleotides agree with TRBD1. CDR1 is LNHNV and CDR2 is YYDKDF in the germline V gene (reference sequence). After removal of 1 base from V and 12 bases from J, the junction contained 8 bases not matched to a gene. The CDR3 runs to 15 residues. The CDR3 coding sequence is TGTGCCACCAGCAGAGTGAGGACAGGGTCACAACCCCTCCACTTT. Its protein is CATSRVRTGSQPLHF.

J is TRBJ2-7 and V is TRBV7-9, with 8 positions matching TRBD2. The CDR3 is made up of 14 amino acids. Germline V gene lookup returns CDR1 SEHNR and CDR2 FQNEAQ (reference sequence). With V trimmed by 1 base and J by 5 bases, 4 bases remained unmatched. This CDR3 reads CASSLVAGGHEQYF. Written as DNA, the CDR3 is TGTGCCAGCAGCTTAGTCGCGGGGGGCCACGAGCAGTACTTC.

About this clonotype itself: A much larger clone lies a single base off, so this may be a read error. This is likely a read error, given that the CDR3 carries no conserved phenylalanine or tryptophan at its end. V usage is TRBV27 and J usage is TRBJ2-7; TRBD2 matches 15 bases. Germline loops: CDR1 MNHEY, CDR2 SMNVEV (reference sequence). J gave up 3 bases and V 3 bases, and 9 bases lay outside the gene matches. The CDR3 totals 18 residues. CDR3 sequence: CASSLSGTSGGLIYEQYS. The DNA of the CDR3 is TGTGCCAGCAGTTTGAGCGGGACTAGCGGGGGGCTAATCTACGAGCAGTACTCC.

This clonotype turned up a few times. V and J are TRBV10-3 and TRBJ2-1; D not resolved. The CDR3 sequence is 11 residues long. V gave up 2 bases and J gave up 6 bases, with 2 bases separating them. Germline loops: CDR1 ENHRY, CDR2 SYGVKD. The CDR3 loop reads CAISEGNEQFF. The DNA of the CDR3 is TGTGCCATCAGTGAGGGCAATGAGCAGTTCTTC.

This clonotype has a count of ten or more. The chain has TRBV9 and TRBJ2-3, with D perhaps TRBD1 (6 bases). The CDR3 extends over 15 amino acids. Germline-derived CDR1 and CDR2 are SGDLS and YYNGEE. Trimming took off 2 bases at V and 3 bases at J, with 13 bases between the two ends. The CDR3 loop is CASSVFRQGTDTQYF. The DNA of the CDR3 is TGTGCCAGCAGCGTTTTTAGGCAGGGGACAGATACGCAGTATTTT.

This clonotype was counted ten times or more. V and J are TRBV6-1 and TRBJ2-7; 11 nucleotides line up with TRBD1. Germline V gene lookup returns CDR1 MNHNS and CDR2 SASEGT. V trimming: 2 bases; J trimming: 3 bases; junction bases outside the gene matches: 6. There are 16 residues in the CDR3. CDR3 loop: CASSEPGQGAGYEQYF. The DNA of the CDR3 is TGTGCCAGCAGTGAACCAGGACAGGGGGCGGGCTACGAGCAGTACTTC.

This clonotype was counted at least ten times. CDR3 in amino acids: CATSRDLGGSYEQYF. CDR3 bases: TGTGCCACCAGCAGAGATCTGGGGGGGTCCTACGAGCAGTACTTC. The rearrangement links TRBV15 to TRBJ2-7; 7 bases agree with TRBD2. There are 15 residues in the CDR3. The germline gives CDR1 LNHNV, CDR2 YYDKDF (reference sequence). Unmatched junction bases numbered 3, after V lost 0 bases and J lost 1 base.

The CDR3 reads CASSLGVSYEQYF. CDR3 nucleotide sequence: TGTGCCAGTAGTCTTGGGGTATCCTACGAGCAGTACTTC. This rearrangement joins TRBV19 to TRBJ2-7, with no clear D. The CDR3 totals 13 residues. CDR1 is LNHDA, CDR2 SQIVND, per germline (reference sequence). The V end was cut by 5 bases, the J end by 1 base, with 9 bases between.